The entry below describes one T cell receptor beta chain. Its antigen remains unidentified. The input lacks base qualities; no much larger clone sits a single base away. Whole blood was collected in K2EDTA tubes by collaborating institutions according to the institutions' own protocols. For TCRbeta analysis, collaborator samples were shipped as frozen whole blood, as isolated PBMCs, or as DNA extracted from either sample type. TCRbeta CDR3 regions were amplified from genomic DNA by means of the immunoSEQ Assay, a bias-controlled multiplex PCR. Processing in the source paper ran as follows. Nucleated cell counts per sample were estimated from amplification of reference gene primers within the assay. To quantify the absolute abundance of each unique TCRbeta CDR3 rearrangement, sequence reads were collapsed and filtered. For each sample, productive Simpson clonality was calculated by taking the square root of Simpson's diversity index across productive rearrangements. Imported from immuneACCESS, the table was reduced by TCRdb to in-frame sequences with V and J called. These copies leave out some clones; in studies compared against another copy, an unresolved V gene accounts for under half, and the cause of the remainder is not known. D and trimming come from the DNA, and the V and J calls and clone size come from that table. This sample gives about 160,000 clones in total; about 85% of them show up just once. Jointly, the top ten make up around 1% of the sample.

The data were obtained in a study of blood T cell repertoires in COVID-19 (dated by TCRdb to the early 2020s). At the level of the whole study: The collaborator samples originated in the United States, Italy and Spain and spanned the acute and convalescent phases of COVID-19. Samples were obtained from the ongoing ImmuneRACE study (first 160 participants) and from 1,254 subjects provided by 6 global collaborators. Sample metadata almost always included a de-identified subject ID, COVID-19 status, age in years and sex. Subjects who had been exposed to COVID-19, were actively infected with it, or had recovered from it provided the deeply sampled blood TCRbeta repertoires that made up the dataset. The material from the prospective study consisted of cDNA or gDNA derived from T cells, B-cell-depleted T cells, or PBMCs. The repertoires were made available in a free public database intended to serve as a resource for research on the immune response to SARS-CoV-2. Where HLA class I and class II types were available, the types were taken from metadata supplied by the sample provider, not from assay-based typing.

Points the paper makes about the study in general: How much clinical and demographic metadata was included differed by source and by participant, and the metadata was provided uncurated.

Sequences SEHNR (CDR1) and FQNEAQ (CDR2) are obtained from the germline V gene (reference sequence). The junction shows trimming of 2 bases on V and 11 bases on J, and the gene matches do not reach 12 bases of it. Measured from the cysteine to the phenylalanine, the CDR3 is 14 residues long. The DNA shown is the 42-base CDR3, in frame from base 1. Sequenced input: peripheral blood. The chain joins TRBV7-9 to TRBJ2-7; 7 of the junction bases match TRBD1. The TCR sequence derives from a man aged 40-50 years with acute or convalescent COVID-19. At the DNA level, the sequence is TGTGCCAGCAGCTTATTGGGTGGACAGGCCGTGAAGTACTTC. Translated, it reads CASSLLGGQAVKYF.